Listed below are T cell receptor beta chains from one sample, sequenced in a study of T cells in Graves' hyperthyroidism and ophthalmopathy. TCRdb reanalysed the multiplex PCR reads using MiXCR and keeps one entry per CDR3 protein. The table has about half a million distinct CDR3 sequences, approximately 23% seen once. Input material: blood. The receptor source for this set is an older woman with Graves' ophthalmopathy. Each CDR3 is given with its conserved first and last residue. The D gene is left open where the match is weak. Clone size, where shown, is once, few, many, or a class for clones that have expanded.

J gene | D gene | V gene | clone size | CDR3 DNA | CDR3 protein
TRBJ1-5 | TRBD1 | TRBV2 | many | TGTGCCAGCAGTGAGGACAGGGGGAATAATCAGCCCCAGCATTTT | CASSEDRGNNQPQHF
TRBJ2-7 | NA | TRBV20-1 | few | TGCAGTGCTGGACTAATATCCTACGAGCAGTACTTC | CSAGLISYEQYF
TRBJ2-1 | NA | TRBV3-1 | NA | TGTGCCAGCAGCCAAGGGCCCCTTAAGGGGGGCTATGAGCAGTTCTTC | CASSQGPLKGGYEQFF
TRBJ2-7 | NA | TRBV20-1 | NA | TGCAGTGCTCCCGACGATGGTAGAGCCTACGAGCAGTACTTC | CSAPDDGRAYEQYF
TRBJ1-5 | NA | TRBV6-1 | NA | TGTGCCAGCAGCAACGGGAACTTGGGCAATCAGCCCCAGCATTTT | CASSNGNLGNQPQHF
TRBJ1-4 | NA | TRBV19 | NA | TGTGCCAGTAGTTGGCCGGAACATGAAAAACTGTTTTTT | CASSWPEHEKLFF
TRBJ2-7 | NA | TRBV6-5 | NA | TGTGCCAGCAGTTTGAAGGTCGGCTACGAGCAGTACTTC | CASSLKVGYEQYF
TRBJ2-3 | NA | TRBV2 | NA | TGTGCCAGCAGCGGGACCGTCGGCGGTCCTAGCTCCTCCGATACGCAGTATTTT | CASSGTVGGPSSSDTQYF
TRBJ2-3 | NA | TRBV4-3 | few | TGCGCCAGCAGCCAACCGAGACAGGGCACAGATACGCAGTATTTT | CASSQPRQGTDTQYF
TRBJ1-2 | TRBD1 | TRBV19 | once | TGTGCCAGTAGATACAGGGGTAACTATGGCTACACCTTC | CASRYRGNYGYTF
TRBJ1-2 | NA | TRBV2 | many | TGTGCCAGCAGTTTCGGTGTTGGCTACACCTTC | CASSFGVGYTF
TRBJ1-6 | TRBD1 | TRBV19 | few | TGTGCCAGTAGTGCCCCGGGACAGGGGGCACCCCTCCACTTT | CASSAPGQGAPLHF
TRBJ2-7 | TRBD2 | TRBV3-1 | NA | TGTGCCAGCAGCCAAGCAGGGGCGGGAGGAGGGGAGCAGTACTTC | CASSQAGAGGGEQYF
TRBJ2-6 | NA | TRBV6-1 | NA | TGTGCCAGCAGTGAAGGAATGGGATATGGGGCCAACGTCCTGACTTTC | CASSEGMGYGANVLTF
TRBJ2-1 | NA | TRBV18 | few | TGTGCCAGCTCACCACCAGGAAGGAATGAGCAGTTCTTC | CASSPPGRNEQFF
TRBJ2-3 | NA | TRBV6-5 | NA | TGTGCCAGCAGTTATAACCCCAGCACAGATACGCAGTATTTT | CASSYNPSTDTQYF
TRBJ1-5 | TRBD1 | TRBV5-5 | NA | TGTGCCAGCAGCTCTACCGTGACAGGGATTGACAATCAGCCCCAGCATTTT | CASSSTVTGIDNQPQHF
TRBJ1-2 | TRBD1 | TRBV4-1 | NA | TGCGCCAGCAGCCAAGACGACAGGGCCGACTATGGCTACACCTTC | CASSQDDRADYGYTF
TRBJ1-1 | NA | TRBV4-1 | NA | TGCGCCAGCAGTTCGAGGGACTCAGTGGCTTTCTTT | CASSSRDSVAFF
TRBJ1-6 | NA | TRBV3-1 | few | TGTGCCAGCAGCCACGGAGCCTATAATTCACCCCTCCACTTT | CASSHGAYNSPLHF
TRBJ1-1 | TRBD1 | TRBV3-1 | NA | TGTGCCAGCAGCCAAGACCAATCGACAGGGCGCACTGAAGCTTTCTTT | CASSQDQSTGRTEAFF
TRBJ2-2 | TRBD2 | TRBV3-1 | NA | TGTGCCAGCAGACTAGCGGGAGATGGCGGGGAGCTGTTTTTT | CASRLAGDGGELFF
TRBJ2-1 | TRBD2 | TRBV15 | many | TGTGCCACCAGCAGAGATAGCGGGAGCCGCAATGAGCAGTTCTTC | CATSRDSGSRNEQFF
TRBJ2-5 | NA | TRBV6-5 | NA | TGTGCCAGCAGTTACTCGGTCCGGAAGACCCAGTACTTC | CASSYSVRKTQYF
TRBJ1-5 | NA | TRBV20-1 | NA | TGCAGTGCCTCGGACGGGAGTCAGCCCCAGCATTTT | CSASDGSQPQHF
TRBJ2-7 | NA | TRBV18 | NA | TGTGCCAGCTCCACTGGGGCAGAGCAGTACTTC | CASSTGAEQYF
TRBJ2-5 | NA | TRBV5-1 | NA | TGCGCCAGCAGTTCCACCCACCACCCTGGAGAGACCCAGTACTTC | CASSSTHHPGETQYF
TRBJ2-7 | NA | TRBV6-1 | many | TGTGCCAGCAGTCATGTAGGGACCTACGAGCAGTACTTC | CASSHVGTYEQYF
TRBJ1-2 | NA | TRBV7-2 | few | TGTGCCAGCAGCCGCTCCATGCCAGGAAGCGACTATGGCTACACCTTC | CASSRSMPGSDYGYTF
TRBJ2-2 | NA | TRBV6-5 | NA | TGTGCCAGCAGTTATGAGTACAGGACCTACACCGGGGGGCTGTTTTTT | CASSYEYRTYTGGLFF
TRBJ1-2 | NA | TRBV19 | few | TGTGCCAGTAGAGAATTTAGGGGAAACTATGGCTACACCTTC | CASREFRGNYGYTF
TRBJ2-1 | TRBD1 | TRBV20-1 | many | TGCAGTGCTCCAGACAGGGGGCGAACCAATGAGCAGTTCTTC | CSAPDRGRTNEQFF
TRBJ2-1 | TRBD2 | TRBV19 | NA | TGTGCCAGTAGGAAGGGGACTACAAACAATGAGCAGTTCTTC | CASRKGTTNNEQFF
TRBJ2-2 | NA | TRBV6-1 | once | TGTGCCAGCAGGGGAGGAGGAGGAGGGACCGGGGAGCTGTTTTTT | CASRGGGGGTGELFF
TRBJ1-2 | NA | TRBV12-3/TRBV12-4 | many | TGTGCCAGCAGTTTTTTGGGGTATGGCTACACCTTC | CASSFLGYGYTF
TRBJ2-2 | TRBD1 | TRBV6-2/TRBV6-3 | few | TGTGCCAGCAGTTCTCCAACAGGGGGCTATTCGAACACCGGGGAGCTGTTTTTT | CASSSPTGGYSNTGELFF
TRBJ2-2 | NA | TRBV12-3/TRBV12-4 | few | TGTGCCAGCGCCAGGAGTAGGAACACCGGGGAGCTGTTTTTT | CASARSRNTGELFF
TRBJ1-2 | TRBD1 | TRBV9 | NA | TGTGCCAGCAGAGGCGCGGCAGGGGGCCCCCCTAACTATGGCTACACCTTC | CASRGAAGGPPNYGYTF
TRBJ1-1 | NA | TRBV3-1 | few | TGTGCCAGCAGCCGATACGGGCCTGAAGCTTTCTTT | CASSRYGPEAFF
TRBJ2-1 | NA | TRBV20-1 | NA | TGCAGTGGGGCTGGGGGCGGGTACAATGAGCAGTTCTTC | CSGAGGGYNEQFF
TRBJ2-7 | TRBD2 | TRBV12-3/TRBV12-4 | many | TGTGCCAGCAGACCGGGACTAGCGGCCCCTGAGCAGTACTTC | CASRPGLAAPEQYF
TRBJ1-6 | NA | TRBV19 | NA | TGTGCCAGTAGTATTAGTGGACGGAAGGACTATAATTCACCCCTCCACTTT | CASSISGRKDYNSPLHF
TRBJ1-4 | NA | TRBV7-8 | few | TGTGCCAGCAGCCTTTCAAATGAAAAACTGTTTTTT | CASSLSNEKLFF
TRBJ2-7 | TRBD2 | TRBV19 | few | TGTGCCAGTAGCCCAACCGGGACTAGCGGGAGGGTTGATGTCGAGCAGTACTTC | CASSPTGTSGRVDVEQYF
TRBJ2-5 | NA | TRBV3-1 | few | TGTGCCAGCAGCCAAGATCGGGGACAACTTCAAGAGACCCAGTACTTC | CASSQDRGQLQETQYF
TRBJ1-1 | NA | TRBV28 | NA | TGTGCCAGCCTGGCGTTGAACACTGAAGCTTTCTTT | CASLALNTEAFF
TRBJ2-1 | NA | TRBV7-9 | NA | TGTGCCAGCAGCGCGGGGCACTCCTACAATGAGCAGTTCTTC | CASSAGHSYNEQFF
TRBJ2-2 | NA | TRBV20-1 | NA | TGCAGTGCTAAACCGTGGGTAGCCGACACCGGGGAGCTGTTTTTT | CSAKPWVADTGELFF
TRBJ1-5 | NA | TRBV6-1 | NA | TGTGCCAGCAGTAGTAGGAGGGGCTCGACTAACAGTCAGCCCCAGCATTTT | CASSSRRGSTNSQPQHF
TRBJ1-5 | TRBD1 | TRBV6-1 | NA | TGTGCCAGCAACAAACAGGGGGGCAATCAGCCCCAGCATTTT | CASNKQGGNQPQHF
TRBJ2-5 | NA | TRBV11-3 | few | TGTGCCAGCAGCTGGGACGGCGGAGGGACCCAGTACTTC | CASSWDGGGTQYF
TRBJ1-2 | TRBD1 | TRBV12-3/TRBV12-4 | many | TGTGCCAGCACAAGGACAGGGGCAAACTATGGCTACACCTTC | CASTRTGANYGYTF
TRBJ2-3 | NA | TRBV9 | few | TGTGCCAGCAGCGTTTCCAGCGGCAGCACAGATACGCAGTATTTT | CASSVSSGSTDTQYF
TRBJ1-1 | NA | TRBV4-3 | few | TGCGCCAGCAGCCAAGATCGGTACATGAACACTGAAGCTTTCTTT | CASSQDRYMNTEAFF
TRBJ1-2 | NA | TRBV9 | few | TGTGCCAGCAGCGCGGGACCGCCGTATGGCTACACCTTC | CASSAGPPYGYTF
TRBJ1-5 | NA | TRBV4-1 | NA | TGCGCCAGCAGCCAAGATACAGGAGATCAGCCCCAGCATTTT | CASSQDTGDQPQHF